This T cell receptor beta chain was sequenced in a study of blood T cell repertoires in COVID-19. Looking at the study overall: PBMCs, B-cell-depleted T cells, or T cells were the source of the cDNA or gDNA that made up the material.

In the original processing: Amplifying reference gene primers gave estimates of nucleated cell counts. Only in-frame clones appear in the TCRdb table, and some are missing; sequencing was by immunoSEQ multiplex PCR. V and J calls and clone size are given by that table; D and trimming were obtained from the DNA. The sample lists 110,000 or so clones, around 90% seen once, with around 4.5% in the top ten. The germline V gene encodes CDR1 SEHNR and CDR2 FQNEAQ (reference sequence). The CDR3 extends over 14 amino acids. V was cut by 6 bases and J by 6 bases, with 18 bases left in between. The sample taken for sequencing was peripheral blood. V usage is TRBV7-9 and J usage is TRBJ2-7; D not resolved. The clonotype originates from a woman aged 45 to 65 with acute or convalescent COVID-19. CDR3 sequence reads: CASRLDSGVREQYF. For the CDR3, the DNA is TGTGCCAGCAGGCTAGACTCCGGCGTCCGCGAGCAGTACTTC. The entire variable domain, with the rest obtained from reference TRBV7-9 and TRBJ2-7, is as follows: DTGVSQNPRHKITKRGQNVTFRCDPISEHNRLYWYRQTLGQGPEFLTYFQNEAQLEKSRLLSDRFSAERPKGSFSTLEIQRTEQGDSAMYLCASRLDSGVREQYFGPGTRLTVT.